The next 23 T cell receptor beta chains were all read from a single sample in a study of blood T cells in healthy people across ages. Through a sample-barcoded 5' primer and a J-beta primer mix, a second PCR was run for roughly 7 to 12 cycles. TCRdb called the 5' RACE reads again in MiXCR, with one record for every CDR3 protein. The sample shows about 2 million distinct CDR3 sequences, roughly 49% of them seen only once. Sequenced input: blood. These receptors were collected from a woman between 40 and 55 years old in good health.

Written as DNA, the CDR3 is TGCGCCAGCAGCCCCGAGCTTCGCACAGATACGCAGTATTTT. Its translation is CASSPELRTDTQYF. The chain recombines TRBV5-1 with TRBJ2-3; D gene uncertain. The V gene lost 4 bases and the J gene lost 1 base, with 10 bases spanning the gap. There are 14 residues in the CDR3. Germline V gene sequence: CDR1 SGHRS, CDR2 YFSETQ.

This chain links TRBV12-3 or TRBV12-4 with TRBJ2-7; 7 nucleotides align to TRBD2. V dropped 5 bases and J dropped 5; count of bases not matched to a gene: 6. The CDR3 totals 13 residues. This CDR3 reads CASSPGGDHEQYF. The CDR3 DNA sequence: TGTGCCAGCAGTCCTGGGGGGGATCACGAGCAGTACTTC.

The chain combines TRBV28 with TRBJ2-7, with D possibly TRBD2 on 6 matching bases. Trimming removed 10 bases from V and 11 bases from J, with 18 bases in between. In germline, CDR1 is MDHEN, CDR2 SYDVKM. This CDR3 has 11 residues. The CDR3 loop is CATSSGETKYF. CDR3 DNA sequence: TGTGCCACATCCTCGGGAGAGACCAAGTACTTC.

The sample holds one count of this clonotype. The chain employs TRBV20-1 and TRBJ1-2; possibly TRBD1 for D (5 bases). The CDR3 totals 13 residues. Germline V gene data show CDR1 as DFQATT and CDR2 as SNEGSKA (reference sequence). The V end was cut by 6 bases, the J end by 2 bases, with 13 bases between. Here the CDR3 DNA reads TGCAGTGCCTTCCTCAGGGCCAACTATGGCTACACCTTC. Protein sequence: CSAFLRANYGYTF.

This clonotype has a handful of counts. V and J are TRBV4-3 and TRBJ2-7, with D possibly TRBD2 on 6 matching bases. The CDR3 runs to 16 residues. V dropped 0 bases and J dropped 1 base, with 13 bases sitting between them. In germline, CDR1 is LGHNA, CDR2 YSLEER. The CDR3 sequence: CASSQDPASVSYEQYF. Here the CDR3 DNA reads TGCGCCAGCAGCCAAGATCCGGCTAGCGTATCCTACGAGCAGTACTTC.

In its sample, this clonotype was seen a few times. The chain joins TRBV7-9 to TRBJ2-7, with 10 bases lining up with TRBD1. Trimming removed 1 base from V and 6 bases from J; junction bases left unmatched: 3. The V gene's germline CDR1 is SEHNR and CDR2 FQNEAQ (reference sequence). This CDR3 is 14 amino acids long. The CDR3 DNA is TGTGCCAGCAGCTTAGGGGGACAGGGGCGCGAGCAGTACTTC. Its protein product is CASSLGGQGREQYF.

The chain uses TRBV15 and TRBJ2-5; no definite D call. This CDR3 has 16 residues. CDR1 is LNHNV and CDR2 is YYDKDF in the germline V gene (reference sequence). V lost 3 bases and J 5 bases, leaving 19 bases between the germline ends. CDR3 bases: TGTGCCACCAGCAGCGTTCAATACGGCCCTCAGGAGACCCAGTACTTC. It codes for CATSSVQYGPQETQYF.

The V gene is TRBV11-2, the J gene TRBJ1-2; 7 positions agree with TRBD1. CDR1 SGHAT and CDR2 FQNNGV come from the germline V gene. CDR3 size: 15 residues. J lost 4 bases, V lost 5 bases, and 10 bases had no gene match. The CDR3 nucleotides read TGTGCCAGCAGCGTTCAGGGGGTAATTGGCTATGGCTACACCTTC. Its protein product is CASSVQGVIGYGYTF.

The table lists this clonotype with a few counts. The chain carries TRBV12-3 or TRBV12-4 and TRBJ2-5; the D gene is possibly TRBD1 (5 bases). The CDR3 spans 14 residues. Trimming removed 6 bases at V and 5 bases at J, with 16 bases between. The CDR3 bases are TGTGCCAGCAGCCCCGTCCAGGGTTACGAGACCCAGTACTTC. Protein sequence: CASSPVQGYETQYF.

The V call is TRBV12-3 or TRBV12-4, the J call TRBJ2-1; 9 nucleotides match TRBD2. The CDR3 is 14 amino acids. V lost 7 bases and J lost 5; bases outside the gene matches: 6. The DNA of the CDR3 is TGTGCCAGCAAGGAGCTAGCGGGACACAATGAGCAGTTCTTC. Translated: CASKELAGHNEQFF.

J is TRBJ1-1 and V is TRBV29-1; D unclear. This CDR3 has 14 residues. Germline V gives CDR1 SQVTM, CDR2 ANQGSEA. V lost 7 bases and J lost 1, with 16 bases in between. DNA of the CDR3: TGCAGCGGTAACTGGGAGGTTACGAACACTGAAGCTTTCTTT. This codes for CSGNWEVTNTEAFF.

This clonotype was seen more than once but under ten times. This chain connects TRBV20-1 to TRBJ2-5; 7 positions match TRBD1. The CDR3 spans 14 residues. V shed 0 bases, J shed 4 bases, and the junction held 5 bases outside the gene matches. Germline assignment: CDR1 DFQATT and CDR2 SNEGSKA (reference sequence). The CDR3 here is CSARDFRQGETQYF. The CDR3 nucleotides are TGCAGTGCTAGAGATTTTAGACAGGGAGAGACCCAGTACTTC.

The chain carries TRBV5-1 and TRBJ1-2, with 7 bases fitting TRBD1. This CDR3 region has 15 residues. J was trimmed by 6 bases and V by 2 bases; bases with no gene match: 10. Germline-derived CDR1 and CDR2 are SGHRS and YFSETQ. CDR3 amino acids: CASSFQGGTADGYTF. CDR3 DNA sequence: TGCGCCAGCAGCTTCCAAGGCGGGACAGCCGATGGCTACACCTTC.

This clonotype was seen only once. This chain uses TRBV28 with TRBJ1-2; D call uncertain. The CDR3 is made up of 15 amino acids. V was pared by 4 bases and J by 4 bases, with 16 bases between. Germline assignment: CDR1 MDHEN and CDR2 SYDVKM. The DNA for the CDR3 is TGTGCCAGCAGTTCATCCGGGCCCCGGTCCTATGGCTACACCTTC. This sequence encodes CASSSSGPRSYGYTF.

A few counts support this clonotype. V gene TRBV7-2 combines with J gene TRBJ1-5; no clear D. CDR3 length: 13 residues. Trimming shortened V by 7 bases and J by 6 bases, and 13 bases separated the two germline ends. Germline assignment: CDR1 SGHTA and CDR2 FQGNSA. CDR3 sequence (DNA): TGTGCCAGCACGGAGAGGGTGGGTCAGCCCCAGCATTTT. The encoded protein is CASTERVGQPQHF.

V and J are TRBV6-5 and TRBJ2-1; perhaps D is TRBD1 or TRBD2 (5 bases each). Trimming removed 10 bases from V and 7 bases from J, with 20 bases in between. The CDR3 extends over 14 amino acids. From germline, CDR1 is MNHEY and CDR2 SVGAGI. The chain's CDR3 is CATGRDEGLNEQFF. The CDR3 region has the DNA TGTGCCACAGGCCGGGATGAGGGGTTGAATGAGCAGTTCTTC.

The table lists this clonotype with a few counts. The chain recombines TRBV28 with TRBJ2-7; 12 bases are a match to TRBD2. Per the germline V gene, CDR1 is MDHEN and CDR2 is SYDVKM. The junction had 10 bases not matched to a gene; V was cut back by 9 bases and J by 4 bases. The CDR3 consists of 15 residues. CDR3 nucleotide sequence: TGTGCCAGTCGGCCGGGGACTAGCGGGCTATACGAGCAGTACTTC. Encoded protein: CASRPGTSGLYEQYF.

The rearrangement uses TRBV12-3 or TRBV12-4 and TRBJ1-5, with a possible D match to TRBD1 (5 bases). Trimming removed 7 bases from V and 5 bases from J, with 15 bases in between. The CDR3 extends over 14 amino acids. CDR3 in amino acids: CASKTTELYQPQHF. The CDR3 DNA reads as TGTGCCAGCAAGACGACAGAGTTATATCAGCCCCAGCATTTT.

This clonotype was observed a few times. Relative to the germline gene, one junction end is altered; a read error may explain this. The chain couples TRBV7-7 to TRBJ2-1; D may correspond to TRBD1 or TRBD2 (6 bases each). TRBJ2-7 explains the end of the DNA better; the J call may be wrong. Germline CDR1 SSHAT, CDR2 FNYEAQ (reference sequence). The CDR3 sequence is 15 residues long. The CDR3 region has the DNA TGTGCTAGCAGTCCTACCGGGGGCTCCTACAATGAGCAGTACTTC. It yields the protein CASSPTGGSYNEQYF.

This sequence joins TRBV7-2 and TRBJ2-1; TRBD1 agrees at 7 bases. CDR3 length: 17 amino acids. The germline V gene has CDR1 SGHTA and CDR2 FQGNSA. Trimming at V came to 4 bases and at J to 6 bases, leaving 15 bases not matched to a gene. This chain's CDR3 is CASSSPATGLVGNEQFF. CDR3 in DNA: TGTGCCAGCAGCTCACCCGCGACAGGGTTGGTGGGCAATGAGCAGTTCTTC.

In the case of this clonotype: The germline gene is not matched at one end of the junction; a read error may be the cause. V gene TRBV7-9 combines with J gene TRBJ2-3, with D maybe TRBD1 (6 bases). Germline V gene lookup returns CDR1 SEHNR and CDR2 FQNEAQ (reference sequence). CDR3 length: 14 residues. DNA of the CDR3: TGCGCCAGCAGCTTACAGGGAACCACAGATACGCAGTATTTT. Translating it yields CASSLQGTTDTQYF.

V gene TRBV10-3 combines with J gene TRBJ2-7; D is perhaps TRBD1 (8 bases). Looked up from germline, CDR1 is ENHRY and CDR2 is SYGVKD. Between the trimmed V and J ends, which lost 10 bases and 6 bases, there was a span of 16 bases. The CDR3 length is 12 residues. CDR3 sequence: CATFTGGGEQYF. CDR3 DNA sequence: TGTGCCACCTTCACAGGGGGGGGCGAGCAGTACTTC.

V and J are TRBV10-3 and TRBJ1-2; D is unresolved. V was shortened by 0 bases and J by 4 bases, with 12 bases between the two germline ends. Germline-derived CDR1 and CDR2 are ENHRY and SYGVKD. This CDR3 is 15 amino acids long. The CDR3 nucleotides are TGTGCCATCAGTGAGTCGCGGCCAGGAGCCTATGGCTACACCTTC. This gives the protein CAISESRPGAYGYTF.